This T cell receptor (beta chain) comes out of a study of blood T cell repertoires in COVID-19. This clone was seen a single time. This CDR3 has 15 amino acids. The junction had 12 bases not matched to a gene; V was cut back by 5 bases and J by 6 bases. The germline CDR1 and CDR2 sequences are SNHLY and FYNNEI. The method was immunoSEQ multiplex PCR; TCRdb's version includes in-frame clones alone and lacks a portion of them. The data show around 250,000 clones, 90% seen once. Study members were between about 18 and 95 years old and lived in roughly 24 US regions. J is TRBJ1-1 and V is TRBV2; 7 bases map to TRBD1. Sequencing was performed on PBMCs or T cells enriched from blood (not recorded which). This receptor was identified in a man aged 45-65 years who had been exposed to COVID-19. The CDR3 loop is CASSPRTRGYPEAFF. The CDR3 nucleotides are TGTGCCAGCAGTCCCCGGACCAGGGGGTACCCTGAAGCTTTCTTT.